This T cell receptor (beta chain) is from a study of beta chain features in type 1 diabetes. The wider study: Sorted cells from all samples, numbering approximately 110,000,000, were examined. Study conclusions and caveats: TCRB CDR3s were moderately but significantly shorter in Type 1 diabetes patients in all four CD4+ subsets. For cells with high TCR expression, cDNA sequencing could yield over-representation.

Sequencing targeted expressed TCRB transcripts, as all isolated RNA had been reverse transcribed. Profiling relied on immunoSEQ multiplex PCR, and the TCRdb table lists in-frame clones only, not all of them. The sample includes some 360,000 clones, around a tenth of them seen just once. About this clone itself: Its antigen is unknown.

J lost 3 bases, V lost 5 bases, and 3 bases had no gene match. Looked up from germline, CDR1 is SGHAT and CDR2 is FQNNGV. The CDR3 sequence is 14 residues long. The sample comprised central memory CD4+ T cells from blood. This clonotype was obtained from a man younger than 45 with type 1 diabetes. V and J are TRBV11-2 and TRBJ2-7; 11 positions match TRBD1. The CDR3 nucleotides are TGTGCCAGCAGCGCTGGGACAGGGGGCTACGAGCAGTACTTC. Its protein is CASSAGTGGYEQYF.